The 8 T cell receptor beta chains in this list originate from one sample, sequenced in a study of blood T cell repertoires in COVID-19. The data were produced by immunoSEQ multiplex PCR, yet TCRdb's version contains in-frame clones alone and is incomplete. The table has under 35,000 clones, 70% to 90% seen once. The specimen sequenced was peripheral blood. All receptors derive from a human donor in a cohort sampled during active COVID-19.

This CDR3 reads CASTPTPATADEKLFF. In nucleotides, the CDR3 is TGTGCCAGCACCCCGACCCCCGCGACAGCCGACGAAAAACTGTTTTTT. The chain uses TRBV9 and TRBJ1-4, with D possibly matching TRBD1 (5 bases). V lost 6 bases and J lost 8, with 23 bases in between. The CDR3 has 16 residues. Germline V gene sequence: CDR1 SGDLS, CDR2 YYNGEE.

This chain uses TRBV3-1 (or the pseudogene TRBV3-2) with TRBJ1-6; TRBD1 aligns across 9 bases. Trimming cost V 4 bases and J 5 bases; bases outside gene matches: 6. Germline CDR1 and CDR2: LGHDT and YNNKEL (reference sequence). This CDR3 spans 16 amino acids. The CDR3 here is CASSLTRQGDNSPLHF. As DNA, the CDR3 is TGTGCCAGCAGCCTCACGAGACAGGGGGATAATTCACCCCTCCACTTT.

The V gene is TRBV7-6, the J gene TRBJ1-2; 8 bases map to TRBD1. Per the germline V gene, CDR1 is SGHVS and CDR2 is FNYEAQ. The CDR3 consists of 16 residues. V shed 4 bases and J 3 bases; nucleotides not matched to a gene: 10. For the CDR3, the DNA is TGTGCCAGCAGCTCCCGACAGGGGCCCTCGGACTATGGCTACACCTTC. The encoded protein is CASSSRQGPSDYGYTF.

In DNA form, the CDR3 reads TGTGCCACCAGTGTTGCGGGCTCCTATGGCTACACCTTC. Translating it yields CATSVAGSYGYTF. The chain joins TRBV24-1 to TRBJ1-2; D is unresolved. V gave up 5 bases and J gave up 4 bases, with 10 bases separating them. CDR1 KGHDR and CDR2 SFDVKD come from the germline V gene. The CDR3 loop spans 13 amino acids.

The V and J genes are TRBV19 and TRBJ2-7; maybe TRBD1 (5 bases). Trimming left V 3 bases short and J 2 bases short, with 17 bases between. Germline CDR1 LNHDA, CDR2 SQIVND (reference sequence). This CDR3 has 16 residues. CDR3 region: CASSIEGGAPAYEQYF. CDR3 nucleotide sequence: TGTGCCAGTAGTATCGAAGGTGGGGCGCCAGCCTACGAGCAGTACTTC.

This clone was detected only a few times. The chain recombines TRBV6-6 with TRBJ1-2; the D is unclear. The CDR3 has 14 amino acids. Germline values: CDR1 MNHNY, CDR2 SVGAGI (reference sequence). V gave up 7 bases and J gave up 3 bases, with 15 bases separating them. CDR3 sequence: CASKEGGSHYGYTF. The CDR3 DNA reads as TGTGCCAGCAAAGAGGGAGGGTCTCACTATGGCTACACCTTC.

The J gene is TRBJ2-1, the V gene TRBV10-2, with D perhaps matching TRBD1 (7 bases). Trimming stripped 7 bases from V and 7 bases from J, with 11 bases between. The CDR3 covers 12 residues. Germline-derived CDR1 and CDR2 are WSHSY and SAAADI. DNA of the CDR3: TGCGCCAGCACGCCAGGGGGGAATGAGCAGTTCTTC. Residues: CASTPGGNEQFF.

The chain is built from TRBV11-2 and TRBJ1-1; D is unclear. Per the germline V gene, CDR1 is SGHAT and CDR2 is FQNNGV. This CDR3 has 13 residues. The germline V and J ends were trimmed by 0 bases and 1 base, with 3 bases remaining between them. CDR3 sequence (DNA): TGTGCCAGCAGCTTAGATAGGAACACTGAAGCTTTCTTT. This sequence encodes CASSLDRNTEAFF.